This TCR beta chain was identified during a study of blood T cell repertoires in COVID-19. Produced via immunoSEQ multiplex PCR; TCRdb's table is partial and in-frame only. Of under 200,000 clones detected, 75% to 90% appear once; the ten largest clones hold roughly 3.5%. Points on this clone: The same CDR3 arises from other DNA sequences in this sample as well.

This clonotype was obtained from a woman aged 55-75 years who had recovered from COVID-19. Sequenced sample: PBMCs or T cells enriched from blood (not recorded which).

CDR3 loop: CASSLAGGSYEQYF. The CDR3 nucleotides are TGCGCCAGCAGCTTGGCCGGGGGTTCCTACGAGCAGTACTTC. The chain carries TRBV5-1 and TRBJ2-7, with a tentative D call TRBD2 (6 bases). The CDR3 runs 14 residues. Trimming stripped 0 bases from V and 1 base from J, with 8 bases between. The germline V gene encodes CDR1 SGHRS and CDR2 YFSETQ. Full variable domain (remainder filled in from reference TRBV5-1 and TRBJ2-7): KAGVTQTPRYLIKTRGQQVTLSCSPISGHRSVSWYQQTPGQGLQFLFEYFSETQRNKGNFPGRFSGRQFSNSRSEMNVSTLELGDSALYLCASSLAGGSYEQYFGPGTRLTVT.